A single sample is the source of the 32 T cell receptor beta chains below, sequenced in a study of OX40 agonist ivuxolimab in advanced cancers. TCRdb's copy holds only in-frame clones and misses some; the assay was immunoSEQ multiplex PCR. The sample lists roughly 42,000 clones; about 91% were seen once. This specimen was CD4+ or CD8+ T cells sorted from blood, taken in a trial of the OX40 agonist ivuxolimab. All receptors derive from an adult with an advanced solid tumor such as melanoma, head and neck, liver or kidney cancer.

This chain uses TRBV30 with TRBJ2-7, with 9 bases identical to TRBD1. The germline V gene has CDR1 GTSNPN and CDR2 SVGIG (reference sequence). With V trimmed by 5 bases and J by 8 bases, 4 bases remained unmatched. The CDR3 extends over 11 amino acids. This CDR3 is CAWEGQGKQYF. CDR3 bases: TGTGCCTGGGAGGGACAGGGAAAGCAGTACTTC.

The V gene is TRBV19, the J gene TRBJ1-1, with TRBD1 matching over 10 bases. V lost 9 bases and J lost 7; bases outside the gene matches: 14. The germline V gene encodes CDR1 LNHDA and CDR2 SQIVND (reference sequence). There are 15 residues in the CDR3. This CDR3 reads CASRDRGFGEDEAFF. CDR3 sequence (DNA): TGTGCCAGCCGGGACAGGGGCTTCGGTGAGGATGAAGCTTTCTTT. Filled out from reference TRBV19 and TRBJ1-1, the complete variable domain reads DGGITQSPKYLFRKEGQNVTLSCEQNLNHDAMYWYRQDPGQGLRLIYYSQIVNDFQKGDIAEGYSVSREKKESFPLTVTSAQKNPTAFYLCASRDRGFGEDEAFFGQGTRLTVV.

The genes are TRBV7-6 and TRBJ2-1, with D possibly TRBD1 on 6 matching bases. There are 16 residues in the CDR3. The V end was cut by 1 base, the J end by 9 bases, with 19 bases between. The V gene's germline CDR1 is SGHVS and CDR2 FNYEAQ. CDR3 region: CASSLVTQGSTGEQFF. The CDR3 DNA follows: TGTGCCAGCAGCTTAGTGACCCAGGGGTCCACGGGTGAGCAGTTCTTC. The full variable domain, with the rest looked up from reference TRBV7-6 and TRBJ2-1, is GAGVSQSPRYKVTKRGQDVALRCDPISGHVSLYWYRQALGQGPEFLTYFNYEAQQDKSGLPNDRFSAERPEGSISTLTIQRTEQRDSAMYRCASSLVTQGSTGEQFFGPGTRLTVL.

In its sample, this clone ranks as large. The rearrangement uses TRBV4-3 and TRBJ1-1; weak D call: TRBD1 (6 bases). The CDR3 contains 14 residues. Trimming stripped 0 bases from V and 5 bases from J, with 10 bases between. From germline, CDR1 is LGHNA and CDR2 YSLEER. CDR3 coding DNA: TGCGCCAGCAGCCAAGAATACAGGGATACTGAAGCTTTCTTT. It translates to CASSQEYRDTEAFF.

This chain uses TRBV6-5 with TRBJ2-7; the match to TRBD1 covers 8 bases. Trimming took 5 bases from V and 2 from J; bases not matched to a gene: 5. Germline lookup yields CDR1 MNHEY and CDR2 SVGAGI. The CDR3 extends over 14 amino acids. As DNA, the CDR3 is TGTGCCAGCAGTGAGTGGACAGGGACCTACGAGCAGTACTTC. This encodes CASSEWTGTYEQYF.

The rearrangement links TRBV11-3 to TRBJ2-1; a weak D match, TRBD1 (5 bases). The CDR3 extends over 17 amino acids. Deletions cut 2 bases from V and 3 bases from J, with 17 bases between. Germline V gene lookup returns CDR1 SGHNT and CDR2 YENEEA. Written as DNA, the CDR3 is TGTGCCAGCAGCTTAAGGATTGGCAGGGCTGTCTACAATGAGCAGTTCTTC. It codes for CASSLRIGRAVYNEQFF.

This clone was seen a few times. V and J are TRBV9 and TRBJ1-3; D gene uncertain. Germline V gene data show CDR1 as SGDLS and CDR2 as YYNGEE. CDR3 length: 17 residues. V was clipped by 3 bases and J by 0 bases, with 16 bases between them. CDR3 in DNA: TGTGCCAGCAGCGCATGGTCTTGGTTTAGCTCTGGAAACACCATATATTTT. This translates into CASSAWSWFSSGNTIYF.

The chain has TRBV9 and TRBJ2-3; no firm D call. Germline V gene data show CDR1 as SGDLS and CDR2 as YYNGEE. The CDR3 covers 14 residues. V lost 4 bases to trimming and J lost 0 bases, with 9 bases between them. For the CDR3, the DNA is TGTGCCAGCAGCCCCTCCGGGAGCACAGATACGCAGTATTTT. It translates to CASSPSGSTDTQYF.

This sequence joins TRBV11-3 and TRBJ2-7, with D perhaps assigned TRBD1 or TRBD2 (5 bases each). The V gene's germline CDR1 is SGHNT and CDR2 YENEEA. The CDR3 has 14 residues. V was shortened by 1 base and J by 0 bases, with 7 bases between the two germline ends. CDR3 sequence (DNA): TGTGCCAGCAGCTTAGCGGGGCCCTCCTACGAGCAGTACTTC. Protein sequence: CASSLAGPSYEQYF.

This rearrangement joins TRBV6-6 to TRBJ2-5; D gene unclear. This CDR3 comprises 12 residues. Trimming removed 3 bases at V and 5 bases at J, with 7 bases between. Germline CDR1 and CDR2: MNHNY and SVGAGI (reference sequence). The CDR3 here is CASSYSGETQYF. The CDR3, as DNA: TGTGCCAGCAGTTATTCCGGGGAGACCCAGTACTTC.

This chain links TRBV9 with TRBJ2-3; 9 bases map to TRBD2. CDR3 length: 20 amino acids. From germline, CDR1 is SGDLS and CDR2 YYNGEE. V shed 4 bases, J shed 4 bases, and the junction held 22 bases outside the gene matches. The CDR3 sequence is CASSKTGTRREGQDADTQYF. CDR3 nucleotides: TGTGCCAGCAGCAAGACAGGGACTCGGCGGGAGGGCCAAGACGCAGATACGCAGTATTTT.

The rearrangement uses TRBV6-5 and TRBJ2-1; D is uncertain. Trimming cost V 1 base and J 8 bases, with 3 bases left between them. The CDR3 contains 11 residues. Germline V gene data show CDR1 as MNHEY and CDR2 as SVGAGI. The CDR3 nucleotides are TGTGCCAGCAGTTACTTAGATGAGCAGTTCTTC. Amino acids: CASSYLDEQFF.

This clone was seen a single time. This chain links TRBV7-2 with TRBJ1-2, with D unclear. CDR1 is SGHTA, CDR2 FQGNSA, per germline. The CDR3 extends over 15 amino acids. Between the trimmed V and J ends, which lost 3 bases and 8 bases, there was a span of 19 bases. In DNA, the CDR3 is TGTGCCAGCAGCTTGCGGCCGGGAAGGGAGGGCGGCTACACCTTC. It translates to CASSLRPGREGGYTF.

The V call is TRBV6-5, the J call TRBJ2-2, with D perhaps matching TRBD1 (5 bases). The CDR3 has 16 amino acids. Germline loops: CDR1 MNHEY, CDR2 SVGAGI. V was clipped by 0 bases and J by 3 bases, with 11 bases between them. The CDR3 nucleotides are TGTGCCAGCAGTTACTCGGGGCAGTATTACACCGGGGAGCTGTTTTTT. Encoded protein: CASSYSGQYYTGELFF.

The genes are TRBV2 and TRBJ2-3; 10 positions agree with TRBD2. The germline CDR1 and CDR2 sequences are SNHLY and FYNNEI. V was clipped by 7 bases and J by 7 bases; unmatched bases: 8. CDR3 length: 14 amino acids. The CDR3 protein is CASNPLAGVNTQYF. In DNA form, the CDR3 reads TGTGCCAGCAACCCGCTAGCGGGAGTAAATACGCAGTATTTT.

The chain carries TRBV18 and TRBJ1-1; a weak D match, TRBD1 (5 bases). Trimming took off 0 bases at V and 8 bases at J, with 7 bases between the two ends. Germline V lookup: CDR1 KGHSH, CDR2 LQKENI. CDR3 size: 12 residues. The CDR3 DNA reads TGTGCCAGCTCACCACCGGGGGGGGAAGCTTTCTTT. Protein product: CASSPPGGEAFF.

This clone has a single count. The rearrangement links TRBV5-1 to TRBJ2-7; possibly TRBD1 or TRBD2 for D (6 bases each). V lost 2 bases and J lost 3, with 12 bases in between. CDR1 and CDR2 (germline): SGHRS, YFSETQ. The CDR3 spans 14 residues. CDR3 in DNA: TGCGCCAGCAGCTTCGGGGGCGAAAACTACGAGCAGTACTTC. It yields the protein CASSFGGENYEQYF.

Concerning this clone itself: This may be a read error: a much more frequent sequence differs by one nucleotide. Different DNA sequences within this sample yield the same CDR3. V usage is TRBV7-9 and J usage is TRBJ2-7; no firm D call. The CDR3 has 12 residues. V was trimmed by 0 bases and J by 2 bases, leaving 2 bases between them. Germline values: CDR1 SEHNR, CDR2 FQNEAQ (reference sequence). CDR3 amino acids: CASSLAPYEQYF. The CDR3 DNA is TGTGCCAGCAGCTTAGCTCCCTACGAGCAGTACTTC.

The CDR3 DNA reads as TGTGCCAGCAGAGGGACAGGGTTCCACGAGCAGTACTTC. Protein product: CASRGTGFHEQYF. The genes are TRBV27 and TRBJ2-7; 9 bases match TRBD1. After removal of 6 bases from V and 5 bases from J, the junction contained 5 bases not matched to a gene. Germline V gene data show CDR1 as MNHEY and CDR2 as SMNVEV (reference sequence). This CDR3 region has 13 residues.

CDR3 protein: CASSPPLGAGANVLTF. CDR3 coding DNA: TGTGCCAGCAGCCCTCCGCTGGGCGCTGGGGCCAACGTCCTGACTTTC. The rearrangement links TRBV9 to TRBJ2-6; D unclear. This CDR3 has 16 residues. Germline CDR1 and CDR2: SGDLS and YYNGEE. V dropped 4 bases and J dropped 2 bases, with 13 bases sitting between them.

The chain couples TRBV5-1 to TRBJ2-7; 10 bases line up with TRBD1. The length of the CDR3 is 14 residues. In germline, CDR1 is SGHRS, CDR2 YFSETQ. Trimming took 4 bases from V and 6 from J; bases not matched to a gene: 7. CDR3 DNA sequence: TGCGCCAGCAGCATGCCGGGACAGGGGAGCGAGCAGTACTTC. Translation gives CASSMPGQGSEQYF.

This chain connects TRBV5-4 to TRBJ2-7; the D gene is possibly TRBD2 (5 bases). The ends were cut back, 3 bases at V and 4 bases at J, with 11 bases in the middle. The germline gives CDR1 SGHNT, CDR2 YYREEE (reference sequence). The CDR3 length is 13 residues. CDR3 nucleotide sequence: TGTGCCAGCAGCTCTCTAGCTGGATACGAGCAGTACTTC. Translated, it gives CASSSLAGYEQYF. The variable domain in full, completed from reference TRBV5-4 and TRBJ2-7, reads ETGVTQSPTHLIKTRGQQVTLRCSSQSGHNTVSWYQQALGQGPQFIFQYYREEENGRGNFPPRFSGLQFPNYSSELNVNALELDDSALYLCASSSLAGYEQYFGPGTRLTVT.

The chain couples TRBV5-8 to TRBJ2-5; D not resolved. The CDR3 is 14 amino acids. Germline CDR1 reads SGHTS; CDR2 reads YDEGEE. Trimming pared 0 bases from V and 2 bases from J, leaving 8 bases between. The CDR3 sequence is CASSLVRMQETQYF. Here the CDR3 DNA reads TGTGCCAGCAGCTTGGTAAGGATGCAAGAGACCCAGTACTTC.

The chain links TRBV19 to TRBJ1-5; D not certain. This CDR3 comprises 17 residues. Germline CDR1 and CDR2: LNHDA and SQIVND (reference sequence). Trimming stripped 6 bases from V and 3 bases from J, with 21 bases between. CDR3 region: CASRIRGPGLPNQPQHF. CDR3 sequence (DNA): TGTGCCAGTAGGATTAGAGGGCCGGGTTTACCCAATCAGCCCCAGCATTTT. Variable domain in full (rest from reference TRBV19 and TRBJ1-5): DGGITQSPKYLFRKEGQNVTLSCEQNLNHDAMYWYRQDPGQGLRLIYYSQIVNDFQKGDIAEGYSVSREKKESFPLTVTSAQKNPTAFYLCASRIRGPGLPNQPQHFGDGTRLSIL.

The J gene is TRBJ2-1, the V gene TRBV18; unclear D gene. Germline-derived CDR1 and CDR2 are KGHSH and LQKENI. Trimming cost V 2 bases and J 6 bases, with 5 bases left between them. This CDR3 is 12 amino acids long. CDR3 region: CASSPTFNEQFF. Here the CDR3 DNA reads TGTGCCAGCTCACCAACCTTCAATGAGCAGTTCTTC.

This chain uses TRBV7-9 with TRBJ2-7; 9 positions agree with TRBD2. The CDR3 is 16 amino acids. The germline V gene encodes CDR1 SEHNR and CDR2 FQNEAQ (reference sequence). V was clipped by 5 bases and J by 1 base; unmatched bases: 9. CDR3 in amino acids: CASSDALREGSYEQYF. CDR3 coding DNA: TGTGCCAGCAGCGACGCTCTGCGGGAGGGATCCTACGAGCAGTACTTC.

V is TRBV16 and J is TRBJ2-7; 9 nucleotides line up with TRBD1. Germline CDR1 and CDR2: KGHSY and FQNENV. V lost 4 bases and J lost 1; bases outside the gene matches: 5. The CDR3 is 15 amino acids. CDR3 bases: TGTGCCAGCAGCCCTCTCGGGACAGGGTCCTACGAGCAGTACTTC. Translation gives CASSPLGTGSYEQYF.

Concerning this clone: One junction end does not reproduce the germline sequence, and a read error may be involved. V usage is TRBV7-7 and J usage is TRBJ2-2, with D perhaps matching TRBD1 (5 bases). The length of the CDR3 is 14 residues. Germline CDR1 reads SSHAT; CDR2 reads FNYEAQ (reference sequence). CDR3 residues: CASSPTANTGELFF. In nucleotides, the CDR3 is TGTGCTAGCAGCCCGACAGCGAACACCGGGGAGCTGTTTTTT. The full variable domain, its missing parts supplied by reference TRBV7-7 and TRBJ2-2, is GAGVSQSPRYKVTKRGQDVTLRCDPISSHATLYWYQQALGQGPEFLTYFNYEAQPDKSGLPSDRFSAERPEGSISTLTIQRTEQRDSAMYRCASSPTANTGELFFGEGSRLTVL.

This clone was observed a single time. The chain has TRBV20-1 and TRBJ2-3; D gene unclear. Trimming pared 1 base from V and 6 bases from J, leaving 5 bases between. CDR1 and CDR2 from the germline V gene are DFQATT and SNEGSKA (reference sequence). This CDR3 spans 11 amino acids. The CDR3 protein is CSARVSDTQYF. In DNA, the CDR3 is TGCAGTGCTAGAGTTTCCGATACGCAGTATTTT.

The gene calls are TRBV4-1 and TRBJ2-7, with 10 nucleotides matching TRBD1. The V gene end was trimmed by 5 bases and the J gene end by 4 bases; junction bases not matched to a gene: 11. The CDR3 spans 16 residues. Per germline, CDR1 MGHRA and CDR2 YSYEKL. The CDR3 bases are TGCGCCAGCAGCGACTCACCGACAGGGGGCAAGTACGAGCAGTACTTC. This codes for CASSDSPTGGKYEQYF.

The CDR3 DNA reads as TGTGCCAGCAGCCAAGAACTAGCGGCCTACAATGAGCAGTTCTTC. This sequence encodes CASSQELAAYNEQFF. This chain uses TRBV4-2 with TRBJ2-1; the match to TRBD2 covers 8 bases. Germline CDR1 reads LGHNA; CDR2 reads YNFKEQ. There are 15 residues in the CDR3. V was pared by 0 bases and J by 2 bases, with 0 bases of the junction left unmatched.

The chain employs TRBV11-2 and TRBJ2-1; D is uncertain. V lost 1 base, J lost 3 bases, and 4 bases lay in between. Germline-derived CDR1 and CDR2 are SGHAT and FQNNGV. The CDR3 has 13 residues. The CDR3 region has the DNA TGTGCCAGCAGCTTAGGCCTCTACAATGAGCAGTTCTTC. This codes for CASSLGLYNEQFF.